Each of the 21 T cell receptor beta chains below was sequenced from the same sample in a study of shared clonotypes between healthy human individuals. TCRdb's copy holds only in-frame clones and misses some; the assay was immunoSEQ multiplex PCR. The table lists some 1.5 million clones, 95% to 99% of them singletons. The specimen sequenced was naive CD4+ T cells sorted from blood. Regarding subset: CD45RA+ positively selected. The receptors were gathered from a man aged 25-40 years in good health.

J is TRBJ2-5 and V is TRBV25-1, with 11 bases fitting TRBD2. The V gene's germline CDR1 is MGHDK and CDR2 SYGVNS. CDR3 length: 13 residues. V lost 9 bases, J lost 4 bases, and 4 bases stayed unmatched. CDR3 residues: CASRGLAGETQYF. The CDR3 coding sequence is TGTGCCAGTCGTGGACTAGCGGGAGAGACCCAGTACTTC.

This clone was seen just once. V usage is TRBV19 and J usage is TRBJ2-7; maybe TRBD1 (6 bases). CDR3 size: 15 residues. With 5 bases removed from V and 3 bases from J, the gap between germline ends came to 17 bases. Germline V lookup: CDR1 LNHDA, CDR2 SQIVND (reference sequence). The chain's CDR3 is CASSPEQGQIYEQYF. Written as DNA, the CDR3 is TGTGCCAGTAGTCCTGAACAGGGTCAAATCTACGAGCAGTACTTC.

The chain combines TRBV19 with TRBJ2-3; the D gene is possibly TRBD2 (6 bases). Germline lookup yields CDR1 LNHDA and CDR2 SQIVND (reference sequence). The V end lost 5 bases, the J end lost 5 bases, and 17 bases lay between the germline ends. The CDR3 has 15 amino acids. CDR3 nucleotides: TGTGCCAGTAGTCCAAGACTAGATGCCTTAGATACGCAGTATTTT. Encoded protein: CASSPRLDALDTQYF.

This clone was seen only once. The V and J genes are TRBV5-1 and TRBJ2-1, with TRBD1 matching over 7 bases. The J segment lost 5 bases and the V segment lost 7 bases, leaving 9 bases of the junction unmatched. The CDR3 has 14 residues. Germline CDR1 reads SGHRS; CDR2 reads YFSETQ. For the CDR3, the DNA is TGCGCCAGCTTTACCGGGACAGCTAACAATGAGCAGTTCTTC. It yields the protein CASFTGTANNEQFF.

The V gene is TRBV9, the J gene TRBJ2-7; 7 bases agree with TRBD2. Germline V lookup: CDR1 SGDLS, CDR2 YYNGEE. V shed 0 bases and J 3 bases; nucleotides not matched to a gene: 6. This CDR3 spans 15 amino acids. CDR3 sequence (DNA): TGTGCCAGCAGCGTAGGTCTAGCGGCAAACTACGAGCAGTACTTC. It translates to CASSVGLAANYEQYF. The variable domain in full, completed from reference TRBV9 and TRBJ2-7, reads DSGVTQTPKHLITATGQRVTLRCSPRSGDLSVYWYQQSLDQGLQFLIQYYNGEERAKGNILERFSAQQFPDLHSELNLSSLELGDSALYFCASSVGLAANYEQYFGPGTRLTVT.

The chain recombines TRBV7-9 with TRBJ1-4, with D unresolved. The germline V gene encodes CDR1 SEHNR and CDR2 FQNEAQ (reference sequence). The ends were cut back, 8 bases at V and 8 bases at J, with 9 bases in the middle. The CDR3 has 11 residues. CDR3 sequence (DNA): TGTGCCAGCGGGAAGGAGGAAAAACTGTTTTTT. Its protein is CASGKEEKLFF.

This rearrangement joins TRBV5-1 to TRBJ2-2; 8 nucleotides agree with TRBD2. V shed 3 bases and J 6 bases; nucleotides not matched to a gene: 7. The CDR3 sequence is 15 residues long. Germline CDR1 reads SGHRS; CDR2 reads YFSETQ. The CDR3 nucleotides read TGCGCCAGCAGCTGGGGACTAGATGGGTCCGGGGAGCTGTTTTTT. Its protein product is CASSWGLDGSGELFF.

In the case of this clone: This sample includes further DNA sequences coding for the same CDR3. The CDR3: CASSLSGTSYEQYF. The CDR3 bases are TGCGCCAGCAGCTTAAGCGGGACCTCCTACGAGCAGTACTTC. The genes are TRBV5-1 and TRBJ2-7; 7 positions match TRBD2. The CDR3 is made up of 14 amino acids. CDR1 is SGHRS and CDR2 is YFSETQ in the germline V gene. The V and J ends lost 2 bases and 0 bases, in that order; junction bases with no gene match: 2.

CDR3 bases: TGTGCCAGCAGTGGATGGACAGGGACCTATGGCTACACCTTC. This gives the protein CASSGWTGTYGYTF. J is TRBJ1-2 and V is TRBV25-1; 8 bases map to TRBD1. Trimming removed 4 bases from V and 4 bases from J; junction bases left unmatched: 5. The CDR3 sequence is 14 residues long. CDR1 and CDR2 from the germline V gene are MGHDK and SYGVNS.

This clone appeared once. V is TRBV10-1 and J is TRBJ2-7; D might be TRBD1 (6 bases). The CDR3 contains 14 residues. Trimming cost V 9 bases and J 3 bases, with 18 bases left between them. Germline assignment: CDR1 WNHNN and CDR2 SYGVQD (reference sequence). The CDR3 spells CARQIQTGIYEQYF. The CDR3 region has the DNA TGCGCCAGGCAGATACAGACAGGAATCTACGAGCAGTACTTC.

The rearrangement links TRBV5-6 to TRBJ2-2; D gene ambiguous. The CDR3 covers 12 residues. Germline V gene data show CDR1 as SGHDT and CDR2 as YYEEEE. V was cut by 3 bases and J by 7 bases, with 7 bases left in between. The CDR3 loop reads CASSWQVGELFF. In nucleotides, the CDR3 is TGTGCCAGCAGCTGGCAGGTCGGGGAGCTGTTTTTT.

The J gene is TRBJ2-1, the V gene TRBV6-6; D might be TRBD1 or TRBD2, each matching 5 bases. V dropped 2 bases and J dropped 9 bases, with 11 bases sitting between them. The germline V gene has CDR1 MNHNY and CDR2 SVGAGI (reference sequence). The CDR3 has 13 residues. The CDR3 sequence is CASSYPRGVEQFF. The CDR3, as DNA: TGTGCCAGCAGTTACCCACGGGGCGTTGAGCAGTTCTTC.

The chain uses TRBV18 and TRBJ1-5; no reliable D call. Trimming pared 2 bases from V and 0 bases from J, leaving 11 bases between. CDR3 length: 16 amino acids. Per the germline V gene, CDR1 is KGHSH and CDR2 is LQKENI. CDR3 residues: CASSPVPGGSNQPQHF. The CDR3 DNA reads TGTGCCAGCTCACCAGTCCCGGGTGGTAGCAATCAGCCCCAGCATTTT. Full variable domain (rest looked up from reference TRBV18 and TRBJ1-5): NAGVMQNPRHLVRRRGQEARLRCSPMKGHSHVYWYRQLPEEGLKFMVYLQKENIIDESGMPKERFSAEFPKEGPSILRIQQVVRGDSAAYFCASSPVPGGSNQPQHFGDGTRLSIL.

CDR3 bases: TGTGCCAGCAGCGTCGTGGTGGCGGGCACCGGGGAGCTGTTTTTT. This sequence encodes CASSVVVAGTGELFF. The rearrangement joins TRBV6-1 to TRBJ2-2; a possible D gene is TRBD2 (5 bases). Trimming took 6 bases from V and 4 from J, leaving 15 bases between them. From germline, CDR1 is MNHNS and CDR2 SASEGT. The CDR3 is made up of 15 amino acids.

This clone was seen a single time. The chain uses TRBV27 and TRBJ2-1; 11 bases map to TRBD2. This CDR3 comprises 17 residues. The germline CDR1 and CDR2 sequences are MNHEY and SMNVEV (reference sequence). V was clipped by 1 base and J by 4 bases; unmatched bases: 6. The CDR3 region is CASSLLKLAGVYNEQFF. The DNA for the CDR3 is TGTGCCAGCAGTTTATTGAAACTAGCGGGAGTGTACAATGAGCAGTTCTTC.

To note about this clone: One end of the junction does not line up with germline, which may come from a read error. CDR3 in DNA: TGTGCCAGCTGTTTCCTAGCGGGAGATTTCAATGAGCAGTTCTTC. The encoded protein is CASCFLAGDFNEQFF. This chain uses TRBV27 with TRBJ2-1; the match to TRBD2 covers 10 bases. The CDR3 covers 15 residues. In germline, CDR1 is MNHEY, CDR2 SMNVEV (reference sequence).

The chain recombines TRBV5-6 with TRBJ1-1; D is unresolved. In germline, CDR1 is SGHDT, CDR2 YYEEEE. CDR3 length equals 13 residues. Trimming left V 0 bases short and J 3 bases short, with 6 bases between. For the CDR3, the DNA is TGTGCCAGCAGCTTGGCTGGGGACACTGAAGCTTTCTTT. It translates to CASSLAGDTEAFF.

The J gene is TRBJ2-7, the V gene TRBV28; D might be TRBD1 or TRBD2, each matching 5 bases. This CDR3 contains 13 residues. V lost 5 bases and J 6 bases, leaving 14 bases between the germline ends. CDR1 is MDHEN and CDR2 is SYDVKM in the germline V gene. The chain's CDR3 is CASSQNLGGEQYF. The DNA of the CDR3 is TGTGCCAGCAGTCAGAACCTTGGGGGCGAGCAGTACTTC.

The rearrangement uses TRBV5-6 and TRBJ2-1, with 16 bases identical to TRBD2. Germline CDR1 SGHDT, CDR2 YYEEEE. V lost 0 bases and J lost 7; bases outside the gene matches: 4. This CDR3 region has 17 residues. As DNA, the CDR3 is TGTGCCAGCAGCTTGGAGGTGGGACTAGCGGGAGGGAATGAGCAGTTCTTC. The encoded protein is CASSLEVGLAGGNEQFF.

The chain recombines TRBV9 with TRBJ2-1; weak D call: TRBD1 (6 bases). V gave up 0 bases and J gave up 9 bases, with 19 bases separating them. This CDR3 contains 16 residues. The germline CDR1 and CDR2 sequences are SGDLS and YYNGEE. CDR3 in amino acids: CASSVGVFRGDGEQFF. The CDR3 DNA reads as TGTGCCAGCAGCGTAGGCGTATTCAGGGGAGACGGTGAGCAGTTCTTC. The whole variable domain, remainder taken from reference TRBV9 and TRBJ2-1, is DSGVTQTPKHLITATGQRVTLRCSPRSGDLSVYWYQQSLDQGLQFLIQYYNGEERAKGNILERFSAQQFPDLHSELNLSSLELGDSALYFCASSVGVFRGDGEQFFGPGTRLTVL.

The chain couples TRBV18 to TRBJ2-2; 7 bases match TRBD1. Trimming at V came to 3 bases and at J to 3 bases, leaving 10 bases not matched to a gene. The CDR3 covers 17 residues. Per germline, CDR1 KGHSH and CDR2 LQKENI. CDR3 in DNA: TGTGCCAGCTCACCTCAGAAACAGGGGAGAGACACCGGGGAGCTGTTTTTT. This translates into CASSPQKQGRDTGELFF.